This T cell receptor beta chain was captured by sequencing in a study of blood T cell repertoires in COVID-19. Study-wide background: Specimens from acute and convalescent COVID-19 originated in the United States, Italy and Spain. Nucleic acid was either cDNA or gDNA, and it came from T cells, B-cell-depleted T cells, or PBMCs.

A Seattle source enrolled patients during active infection and followed them longitudinally. V shed 1 base and J shed 2 bases, with 9 bases lying between them. Germline V gene lookup returns CDR1 SGHTA and CDR2 FQGNSA. The length of the CDR3 is 15 residues. In the original analysis: Researchers report that nucleated cell counts were estimated from reference gene primer amplification. Produced via immunoSEQ multiplex PCR; TCRdb's table is partial and in-frame only. The V and J calls and clone size were taken over from that table, and D and trimming were inferred from the DNA. The table has around 160,000 clones, roughly 85% seen once; the top ten hold 6.5% to 9.5%.

The chain links TRBV7-2 to TRBJ1-3, with D unresolved. Sample: peripheral blood. This TCR was recovered from a woman aged 60-75 years with COVID-19, enrolled during active disease. CDR3: CASSLVSGTGNTIYF. In DNA, the CDR3 is TGTGCCAGCAGCTTAGTGTCGGGTACTGGAAACACCATATATTTT. The whole variable domain, filled in from reference TRBV7-2 and TRBJ1-3, reads GAGVSQSPSNKVTEKGKDVELRCDPISGHTALYWYRQSLGQGLEFLIYFQGNSAPDKSGLPSDRFSAERTGGSVSTLTIQRTQQEDSAVYLCASSLVSGTGNTIYFGEGSWLTVV.